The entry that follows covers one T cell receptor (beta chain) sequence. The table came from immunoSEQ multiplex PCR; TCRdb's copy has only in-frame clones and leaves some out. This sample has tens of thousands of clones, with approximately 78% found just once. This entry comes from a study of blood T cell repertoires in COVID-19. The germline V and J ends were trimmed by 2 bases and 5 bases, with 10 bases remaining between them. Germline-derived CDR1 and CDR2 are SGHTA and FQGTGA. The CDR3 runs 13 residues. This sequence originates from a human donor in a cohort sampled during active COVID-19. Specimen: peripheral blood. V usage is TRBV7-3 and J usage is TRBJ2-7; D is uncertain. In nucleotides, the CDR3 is TGTGCCAGCAGCTTACAACCAGGCAACGAGCAGTACTTC. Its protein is CASSLQPGNEQYF.